The source of this T cell receptor (beta chain) is a study of cytomegalovirus exposure and HLA in healthy donors. Across the whole study: Of the donors genotyped, several hundred in all, 81% fell in the Caucasian-associated ancestry cluster. Study-wide results and caveats: In a later analysis, across HLA loci, associated TCR counts were highest for DRB1, lowest for HLA-C. Associated with cytomegalovirus, according to the listing, were 150 to 200 TCR beta chains.

The CDR3 sequence is 14 residues long. Germline trimming cut 2 bases from V and 2 bases from J; bases unmatched to any gene: 1. Per germline, CDR1 SGDLS and CDR2 YYNGEE. With 60 Vbeta and 13 Jbeta primers, the PCR was carried out. Here immunoSEQ multiplex PCR was the method, and the copy in TCRdb shows in-frame clones only, minus some. Of 200,000 to 250,000 clones detected, more than 85% appear once; the ten largest clones hold around 1%. About this clone itself: Its antigen is undetermined.

The TCR was taken from a young woman in good health and CMV-seronegative. The rearrangement uses TRBV9 and TRBJ2-3; TRBD2 matches 8 bases. Sequences were obtained from PBMCs. The CDR3 here is CASSVSGTTDTQYF. The DNA of the CDR3 is TGTGCCAGCAGCGTTAGCGGGACCACAGATACGCAGTATTTT. Full variable domain (outside the CDR3, taken from reference TRBV9 and TRBJ2-3): DSGVTQTPKHLITATGQRVTLRCSPRSGDLSVYWYQQSLDQGLQFLIQYYNGEERAKGNILERFSAQQFPDLHSELNLSSLELGDSALYFCASSVSGTTDTQYFGPGTRLTVL.